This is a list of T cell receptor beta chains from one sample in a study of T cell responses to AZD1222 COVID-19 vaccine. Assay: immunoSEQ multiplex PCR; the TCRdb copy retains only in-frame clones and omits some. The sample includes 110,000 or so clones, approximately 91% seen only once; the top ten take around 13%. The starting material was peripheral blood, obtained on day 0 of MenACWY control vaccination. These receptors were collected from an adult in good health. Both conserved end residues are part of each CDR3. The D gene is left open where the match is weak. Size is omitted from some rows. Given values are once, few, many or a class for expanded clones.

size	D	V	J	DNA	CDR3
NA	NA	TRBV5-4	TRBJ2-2	TGTGCCACGAGAAACACCGGGGAGCTGTTTTTT	CATRNTGELFF
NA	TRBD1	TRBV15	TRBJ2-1	TGTGCCACCAGCAGTATTAGGACAGGCCTATCGAATGAGCAGTTCTTC	CATSSIRTGLSNEQFF
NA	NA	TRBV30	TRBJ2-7	TGTGCCTGGGGCCTTCCTATGGGTCTAGCGAGCGAGCAGTACTTC	CAWGLPMGLASEQYF
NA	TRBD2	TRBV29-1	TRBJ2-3	TGCACCCTGTCGGGGGGGGGAACAGATACGCAGTATTTT	CTLSGGGTDTQYF
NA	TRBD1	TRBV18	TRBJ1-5	TGTGCCAGCTCACGGACGGGACAGGGCCTCAATCAGCCCCAGCATTTT	CASSRTGQGLNQPQHF
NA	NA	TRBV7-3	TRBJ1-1	TGTGCCAGCAGCCTAGAGGGGAGGGGAACTGAAGCTTTCTTT	CASSLEGRGTEAFF
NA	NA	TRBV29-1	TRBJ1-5	TGCAGCGTTTCACAGGGAGGGAGCAATCAGCCCCAGCATTTT	CSVSQGGSNQPQHF
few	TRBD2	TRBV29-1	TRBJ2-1	TGCAGCGTCCAAGGGCCTAGCGGAGACTACAATGAGCAGTTCTTC	CSVQGPSGDYNEQFF
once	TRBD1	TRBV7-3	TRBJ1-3	TGTGCCAGCAGCTTAACGACAGGGGCCGGAAACACCATATATTTT	CASSLTTGAGNTIYF
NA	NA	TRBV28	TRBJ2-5	TGTGCCAGCAGAAGGGACCCGAAGACCCAGTACTTC	CASRRDPKTQYF
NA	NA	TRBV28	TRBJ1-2	TGTGCCAGCAGCCTTGGGGCAGACTATGGCTACACCTTC	CASSLGADYGYTF
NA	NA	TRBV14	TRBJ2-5	TGTGCCAGCAGCCAAGGGCTAGGGAGAGAGACCCAGTACTTC	CASSQGLGRETQYF
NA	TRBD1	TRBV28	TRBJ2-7	TGTGCCAGCAGTCTTTACGGATCCGGGACAGGGGTCTACGAGCAGTACTTC	CASSLYGSGTGVYEQYF
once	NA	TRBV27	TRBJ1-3	TGTGCCAGCAGTTTCAACAGGGCCCCAGGAAACACCATATATTTT	CASSFNRAPGNTIYF
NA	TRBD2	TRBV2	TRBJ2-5	TGTGCCAGCAGTAATCTAGCGGGGGGCCTTGAGACCCAGTACTTC	CASSNLAGGLETQYF
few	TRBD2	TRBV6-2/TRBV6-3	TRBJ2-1	TGTGCCAGCAGTTACGCCGTGGGACTAGCGATTCACAATGAGCAGTTCTTC	CASSYAVGLAIHNEQFF
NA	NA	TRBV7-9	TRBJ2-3	TGTGCCAGCAGCCCTGACACAGATACGCAGTATTTT	CASSPDTDTQYF
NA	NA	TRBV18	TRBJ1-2	TGTGCCAGCTCACCAACGGGGGAGGCCTATGGCTACACCTTC	CASSPTGEAYGYTF
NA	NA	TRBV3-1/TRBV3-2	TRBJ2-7	TGTGCCAGCAGCCAGGGTCCAATGGCCTACGAGCAGTACTTC	CASSQGPMAYEQYF
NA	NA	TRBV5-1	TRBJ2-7	TGCGCCAGCAGCTTGGGGACTCAAAGCTCCTACGAGCAGTACTTC	CASSLGTQSSYEQYF
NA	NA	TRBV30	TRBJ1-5	TGTGCCTGGAGTGTAGGTCCTTATCAGCCCCAGCATTTT	CAWSVGPYQPQHF
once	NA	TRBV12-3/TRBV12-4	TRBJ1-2	TGTGCCAGCAGTCCCGGGACGGGCTATGGCTACACCTTC	CASSPGTGYGYTF
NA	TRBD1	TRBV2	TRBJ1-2	TGTGCCAGCACCCCAGAGGCCAGGGGGAACTATGGCTACACCTTC	CASTPEARGNYGYTF
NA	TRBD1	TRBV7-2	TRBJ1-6	TGTGCCAGCAGCTTAGCGCCAGGGGGCAATTCACCCCTCCACTTT	CASSLAPGGNSPLHF
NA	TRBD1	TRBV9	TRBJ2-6	TGTGCCAGCAGCGTAGCCCCGGCTGGGACAGGGGGCCTTCCCATCCCCTCTGGGGCCAACGTCCTGACTTTC	CASSVAPAGTGGLPIPSGANVLTF
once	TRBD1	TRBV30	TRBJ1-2	TGTGCCTGGAGAAATCGACAGGGTGGTGTTTATGGCTACACCTTC	CAWRNRQGGVYGYTF
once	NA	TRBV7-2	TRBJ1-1	TGTGCCAGCAGCTTTTCAGGGGCGACTGAAGCTTTCTTT	CASSFSGATEAFF
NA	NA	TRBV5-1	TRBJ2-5	TGCGCCAGCAGCCTGGCTCTAGCCGGTGAGACCCAGTACTTC	CASSLALAGETQYF
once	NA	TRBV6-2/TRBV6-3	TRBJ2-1	TGTGCCAGCAGTTACCTCCTAGGGGAGAACGACAATGAGCAGTTCTTC	CASSYLLGENDNEQFF
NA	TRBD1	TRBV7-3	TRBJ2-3	TGTGCCAGCAGCTCCGGACAGGGGACAGATACGCAGTATTTT	CASSSGQGTDTQYF
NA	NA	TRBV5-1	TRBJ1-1	TGCGCCAGCAGCTTGGAGGCCGGTCTGGGAGCTTTCTTT	CASSLEAGLGAFF
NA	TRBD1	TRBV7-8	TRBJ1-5	TGTGCCAGCAGCTTAGTGCAAGGACAGGGCAATCAGCCCCAGCATTTT	CASSLVQGQGNQPQHF
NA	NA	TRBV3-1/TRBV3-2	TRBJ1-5	TGTGCCAGCAGCGAAGGCAATAGCCCTTTCAATCAGCCCCAGCATTTT	CASSEGNSPFNQPQHF
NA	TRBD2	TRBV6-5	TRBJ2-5	TGTGCCAGCAGGCCCGGGACGGGGGGAGAGACCCAGTACTTC	CASRPGTGGETQYF
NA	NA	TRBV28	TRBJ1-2	TGTGCCAGCAGTTATTCGTTAAAATTGGTGGGCTACACCTTC	CASSYSLKLVGYTF
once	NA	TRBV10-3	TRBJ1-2	TGTGCCATCAGCGTCGGAGGCAGCGGTGACTATGGCTACACCTTC	CAISVGGSGDYGYTF
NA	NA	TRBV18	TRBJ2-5	TGTGCCAGCTCACCACCGTCCTTCCAAGAGACCCAGTACTTC	CASSPPSFQETQYF
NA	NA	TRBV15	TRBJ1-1	TGTGCCACCAGCAGAGGGGGAGACACTGAAGCTTTCTTT	CATSRGGDTEAFF
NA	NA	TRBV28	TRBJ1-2	TGTGCCAGCACCACCCACGCCGAATATGGCTACACCTTC	CASTTHAEYGYTF
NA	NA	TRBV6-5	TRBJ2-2	TGTGCCAGCAGCTGGGGTGCCGGGGAGCTGTTTTTT	CASSWGAGELFF
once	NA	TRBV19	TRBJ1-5	TGTGCCAGTCGCGGCAGCAATCAGCCCCAGCATTTT	CASRGSNQPQHF
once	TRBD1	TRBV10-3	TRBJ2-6	TGTGCCATCGGGAGACAGGGGGGGTCTGGGGCCAACGTCCTGACTTTC	CAIGRQGGSGANVLTF